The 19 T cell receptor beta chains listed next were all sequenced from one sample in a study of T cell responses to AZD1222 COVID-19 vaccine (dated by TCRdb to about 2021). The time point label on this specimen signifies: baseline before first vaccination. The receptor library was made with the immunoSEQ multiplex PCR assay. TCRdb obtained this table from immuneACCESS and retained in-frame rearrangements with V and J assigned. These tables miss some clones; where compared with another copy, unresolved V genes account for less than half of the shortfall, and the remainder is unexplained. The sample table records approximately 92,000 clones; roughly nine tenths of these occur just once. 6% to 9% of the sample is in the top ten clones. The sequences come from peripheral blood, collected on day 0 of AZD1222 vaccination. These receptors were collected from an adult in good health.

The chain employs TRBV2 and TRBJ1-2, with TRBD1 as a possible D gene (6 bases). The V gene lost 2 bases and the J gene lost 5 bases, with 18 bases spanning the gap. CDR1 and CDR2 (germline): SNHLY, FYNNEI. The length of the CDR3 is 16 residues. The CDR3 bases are TGTGCCAGCAGTGAAAACAGGGACGTTTCGGAGTATGGCTACACCTTC. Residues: CASSENRDVSEYGYTF.

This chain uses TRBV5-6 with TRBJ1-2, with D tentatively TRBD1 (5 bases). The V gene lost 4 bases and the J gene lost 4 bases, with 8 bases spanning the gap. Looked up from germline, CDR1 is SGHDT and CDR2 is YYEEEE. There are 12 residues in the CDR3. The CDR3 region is CASSPGTYGYTF. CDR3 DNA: TGTGCCAGCAGCCCTGGGACCTATGGCTACACCTTC.

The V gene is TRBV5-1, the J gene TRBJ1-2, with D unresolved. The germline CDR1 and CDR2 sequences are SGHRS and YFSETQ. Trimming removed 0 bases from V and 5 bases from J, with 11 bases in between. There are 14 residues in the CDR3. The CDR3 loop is CASSLVGLGYGYTF. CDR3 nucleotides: TGCGCCAGCAGCTTGGTTGGGTTAGGGTATGGCTACACCTTC.

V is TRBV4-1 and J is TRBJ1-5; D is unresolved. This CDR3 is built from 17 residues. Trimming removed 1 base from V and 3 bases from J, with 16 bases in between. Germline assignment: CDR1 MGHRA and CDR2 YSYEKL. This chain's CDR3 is CASSQGVRGLFNQPQHF. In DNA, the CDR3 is TGCGCCAGCAGCCAAGGGGTGAGAGGACTATTCAATCAGCCCCAGCATTTT.

CDR3 loop: CASDGQNTEAFF. Here the CDR3 DNA reads TGTGCCAGCGACGGACAGAACACTGAAGCTTTCTTT. The chain joins TRBV28 to TRBJ1-1; weak D call: TRBD1 (5 bases). The CDR3 totals 12 residues. Germline V lookup: CDR1 MDHEN, CDR2 SYDVKM. Trimming removed 8 bases at V and 1 base at J, with 8 bases between.

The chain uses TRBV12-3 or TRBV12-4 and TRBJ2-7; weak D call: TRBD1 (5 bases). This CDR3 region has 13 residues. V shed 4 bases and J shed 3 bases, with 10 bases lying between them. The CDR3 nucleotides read TGTGCCAGCAGTTCGAATACAGGCTACGAGCAGTACTTC. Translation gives CASSSNTGYEQYF.

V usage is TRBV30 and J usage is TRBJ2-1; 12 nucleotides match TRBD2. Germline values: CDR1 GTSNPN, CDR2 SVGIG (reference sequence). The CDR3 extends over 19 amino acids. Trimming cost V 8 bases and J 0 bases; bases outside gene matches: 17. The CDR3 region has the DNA TGTGCCGCCACGACTCTAGGGGCTAGCGGGAGGGACTCCTACAATGAGCAGTTCTTC. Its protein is CAATTLGASGRDSYNEQFF.

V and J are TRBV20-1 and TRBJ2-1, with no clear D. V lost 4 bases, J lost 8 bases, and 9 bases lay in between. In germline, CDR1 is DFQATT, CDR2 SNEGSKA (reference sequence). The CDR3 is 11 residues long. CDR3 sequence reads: CSAILGHEQFF. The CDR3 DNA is TGCAGTGCTATACTCGGGCATGAGCAGTTCTTC.

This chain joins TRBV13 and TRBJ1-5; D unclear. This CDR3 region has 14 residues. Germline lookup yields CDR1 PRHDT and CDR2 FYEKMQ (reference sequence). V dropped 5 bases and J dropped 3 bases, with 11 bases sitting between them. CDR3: CASSTRPINQPQHF. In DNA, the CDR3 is TGTGCCAGCAGCACCCGACCGATCAATCAGCCCCAGCATTTT. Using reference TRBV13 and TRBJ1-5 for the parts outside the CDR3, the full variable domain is AAGVIQSPRHLIKEKRETATLKCYPIPRHDTVYWYQQGPGQDPQFLISFYEKMQSDKGSIPDRFSAQQFSDYHSELNMSSLELGDSALYFCASSTRPINQPQHFGDGTRLSIL.

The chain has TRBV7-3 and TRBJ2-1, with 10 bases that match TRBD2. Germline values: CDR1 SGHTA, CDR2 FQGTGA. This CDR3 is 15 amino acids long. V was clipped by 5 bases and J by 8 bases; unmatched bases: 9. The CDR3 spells CASSTQREGAHEQFF. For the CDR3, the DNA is TGTGCCAGCAGCACTCAGCGGGAGGGAGCACATGAGCAGTTCTTC. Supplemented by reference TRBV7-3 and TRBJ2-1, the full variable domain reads GAGVSQTPSNKVTEKGKYVELRCDPISGHTALYWYRQSLGQGPEFLIYFQGTGAADDSGLPNDRFFAVRPEGSVSTLKIQRTERGDSAVYLCASSTQREGAHEQFFGPGTRLTVL.

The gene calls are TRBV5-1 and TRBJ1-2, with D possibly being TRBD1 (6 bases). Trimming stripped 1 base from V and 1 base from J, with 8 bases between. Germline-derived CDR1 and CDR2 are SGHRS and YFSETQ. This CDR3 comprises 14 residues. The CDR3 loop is CASSLQGSNYGYTF. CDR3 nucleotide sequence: TGCGCCAGCAGCTTGCAGGGGAGTAACTATGGCTACACCTTC.

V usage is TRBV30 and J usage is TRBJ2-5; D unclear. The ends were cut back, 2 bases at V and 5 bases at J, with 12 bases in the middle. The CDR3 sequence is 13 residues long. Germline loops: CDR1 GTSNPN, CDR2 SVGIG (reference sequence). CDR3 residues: CAWSRTVGETQYF. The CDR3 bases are TGTGCCTGGAGTAGGACCGTGGGGGAGACCCAGTACTTC.

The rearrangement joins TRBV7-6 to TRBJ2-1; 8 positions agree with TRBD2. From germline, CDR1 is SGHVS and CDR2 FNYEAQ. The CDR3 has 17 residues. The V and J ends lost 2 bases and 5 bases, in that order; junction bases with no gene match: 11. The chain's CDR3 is CASSLPLGAGDNNEQFF. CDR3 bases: TGTGCCAGCAGCTTACCCCTCGGAGCGGGGGACAACAATGAGCAGTTCTTC. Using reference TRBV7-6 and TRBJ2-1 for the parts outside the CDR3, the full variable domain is GAGVSQSPRYKVTKRGQDVALRCDPISGHVSLYWYRQALGQGPEFLTYFNYEAQQDKSGLPNDRFSAERPEGSISTLTIQRTEQRDSAMYRCASSLPLGAGDNNEQFFGPGTRLTVL.

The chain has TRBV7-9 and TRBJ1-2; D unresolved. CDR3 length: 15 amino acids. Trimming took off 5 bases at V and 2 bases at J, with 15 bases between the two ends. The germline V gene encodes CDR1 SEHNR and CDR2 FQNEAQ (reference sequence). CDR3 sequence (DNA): TGTGCCAGCAGCCCCGGGCAGCTCACCAACTATGGCTACACCTTC. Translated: CASSPGQLTNYGYTF.

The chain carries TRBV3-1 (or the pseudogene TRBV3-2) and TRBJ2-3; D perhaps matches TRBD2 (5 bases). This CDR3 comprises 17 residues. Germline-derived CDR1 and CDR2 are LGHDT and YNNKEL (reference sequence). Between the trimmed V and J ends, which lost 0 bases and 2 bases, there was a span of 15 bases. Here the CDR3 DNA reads TGTGCCAGCAGCCAAGAATCCGTACTAGTATCCACAGATACGCAGTATTTT. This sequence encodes CASSQESVLVSTDTQYF.

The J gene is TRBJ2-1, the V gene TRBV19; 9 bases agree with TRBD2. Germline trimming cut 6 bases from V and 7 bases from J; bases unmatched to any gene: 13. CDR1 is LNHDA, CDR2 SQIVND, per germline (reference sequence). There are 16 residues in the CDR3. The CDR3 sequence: CASRSMPGLANNEQFF. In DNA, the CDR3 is TGTGCCAGTAGAAGTATGCCGGGACTAGCTAATAATGAGCAGTTCTTC.

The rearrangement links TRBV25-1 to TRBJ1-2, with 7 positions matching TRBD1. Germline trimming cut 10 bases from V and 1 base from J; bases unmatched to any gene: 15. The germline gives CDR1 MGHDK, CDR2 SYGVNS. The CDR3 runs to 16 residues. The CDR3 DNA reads TGTGCCACCACGGACAGGACCAGAAGAAATAACTATGGCTACACCTTC. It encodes CATTDRTRRNNYGYTF.

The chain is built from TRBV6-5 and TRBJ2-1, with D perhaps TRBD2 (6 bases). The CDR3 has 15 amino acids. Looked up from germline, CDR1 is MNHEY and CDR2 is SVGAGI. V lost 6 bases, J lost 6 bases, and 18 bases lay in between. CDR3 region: CASSRSPGLTNEQFF. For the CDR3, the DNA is TGTGCCAGCAGCCGATCCCCAGGACTAACCAATGAGCAGTTCTTC.

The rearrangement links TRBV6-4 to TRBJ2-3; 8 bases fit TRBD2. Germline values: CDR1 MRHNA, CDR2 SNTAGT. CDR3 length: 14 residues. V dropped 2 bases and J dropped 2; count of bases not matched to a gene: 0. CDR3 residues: CASSDGLATDTQYF. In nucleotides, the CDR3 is TGTGCCAGCAGTGACGGACTAGCCACAGATACGCAGTATTTT.